This entry lists 13 T cell receptor beta chains sequenced from one sample in a study of T-cell memory formation after mild COVID-19. TCRdb reprocessed the 5' RACE reads via MiXCR and lists one record per CDR3 protein. Of about 49,000 distinct CDR3 sequences in the sample, 7.3% are singletons; the top ten hold roughly 1.5%. The material sequenced was PBMCs or a T cell subset sorted from them (not recorded which). The origin of the receptors is a man aged 18 to 29 who had mild COVID-19 (a few samples of this study predate the infection). Cell type and time point are not known.

The chain joins TRBV7-7 to TRBJ1-4; D unresolved. Trimming removed 5 bases from V and 3 bases from J, with 10 bases in between. Germline CDR1 reads SSHAT; CDR2 reads FNYEAQ (reference sequence). This CDR3 region has 14 residues. Written as DNA, the CDR3 is TGTGCCAGCAGCCTGGGCGGAGCTAATGAAAAACTGTTTTTT. Encoded protein: CASSLGGANEKLFF.

This clonotype was picked up many times. CDR3 bases: TGTGCCATCAGCGAAAGCCAAGCCCACAGGGGGAGCCAAGAGACCCAGTACTTC. Protein: CAISESQAHRGSQETQYF. The V and J genes are TRBV10-3 and TRBJ2-5; 8 nucleotides align to TRBD1. Germline V gene sequence: CDR1 ENHRY, CDR2 SYGVKD. The CDR3 loop spans 18 amino acids. V gave up 6 bases and J gave up 1 base; unmatched junction bases: 16.

This clonotype was found a few times. V and J are TRBV5-1 and TRBJ1-1; 9 nucleotides match TRBD1. CDR1 SGHRS and CDR2 YFSETQ come from the germline V gene. CDR3 length: 17 amino acids. Trimming at V came to 3 bases and at J to 1 base, leaving 10 bases not matched to a gene. CDR3: CASSYQGQGRGNTEAFF. The CDR3 DNA follows: TGCGCCAGCAGCTACCAGGGACAGGGTCGGGGGAACACTGAAGCTTTCTTT. Full variable domain (missing parts from reference TRBV5-1 and TRBJ1-1): KAGVTQTPRYLIKTRGQQVTLSCSPISGHRSVSWYQQTPGQGLQFLFEYFSETQRNKGNFPGRFSGRQFSNSRSEMNVSTLELGDSALYLCASSYQGQGRGNTEAFFGQGTRLTVV.

This clonotype showed up many times. This chain's CDR3 is CASSPGAKETQYF. The CDR3 nucleotides read TGTGCCAGCTCCCCCGGGGCGAAAGAGACCCAGTACTTC. This sequence joins TRBV7-7 and TRBJ2-5, with D possibly called TRBD1 or TRBD2 (5 bases each). V lost 8 bases, J lost 3 bases, and 13 bases lay in between. The germline V gene encodes CDR1 SSHAT and CDR2 FNYEAQ (reference sequence). The CDR3 sequence is 13 residues long.

This clonotype was found many times. The genes are TRBV10-3 and TRBJ2-3, with 9 bases identical to TRBD2. Germline CDR1 ENHRY, CDR2 SYGVKD. This CDR3 region has 15 residues. The V and J ends lost 4 bases and 4 bases, in that order; junction bases with no gene match: 6. The CDR3 spells CAISGTSGSPDTQYF. CDR3 DNA: TGTGCCATCAGTGGTACTAGCGGGTCTCCAGATACGCAGTATTTT.

This clonotype appeared a few times. At one of its ends the junction is not consistent with the germline gene, which may arise from a read error. The CDR3 bases are TGTGCCAGCAGTTTATTATCAGGGAACTATGGCTATACCTTC. This translates into CASSLLSGNYGYTF. The rearrangement uses TRBV27 and TRBJ1-2, with D maybe TRBD1 (5 bases). Germline CDR1 reads MNHEY; CDR2 reads SMNVEV (reference sequence). The CDR3 is 14 amino acids.

There are a few counts of this clonotype. The V and J genes are TRBV5-6 and TRBJ1-1; D possibly corresponds to TRBD1 (5 bases). Germline CDR1 reads SGHDT; CDR2 reads YYEEEE. Trimming took off 1 base at V and 10 bases at J, with 11 bases between the two ends. The CDR3 extends over 12 amino acids. The chain's CDR3 is CASSLQGIAAFF. In DNA form, the CDR3 reads TGTGCCAGCAGCTTGCAGGGTATAGCAGCTTTCTTT.

V gene TRBV7-9 combines with J gene TRBJ1-6; D is ambiguous. The germline V gene encodes CDR1 SEHNR and CDR2 FQNEAQ (reference sequence). The CDR3 covers 12 residues. Deletions cut 1 base from V and 10 bases from J, with 5 bases between. The CDR3 here is CASSLGQSPLHF. The DNA of the CDR3 is TGTGCCAGCAGCTTAGGGCAGTCACCCCTCCACTTT.

The table lists this clonotype with many counts. The chain recombines TRBV20-1 with TRBJ1-1; D unresolved. CDR3 length equals 14 residues. Trimming removed 7 bases at V and 1 base at J, with 16 bases between. Germline V gene lookup returns CDR1 DFQATT and CDR2 SNEGSKA (reference sequence). CDR3 DNA sequence: TGCAGTGTCCTAAGTGCGGGTACGAACACTGAAGCTTTCTTT. This translates into CSVLSAGTNTEAFF.

The V call is TRBV10-3, the J call TRBJ1-2; 9 bases are shared with TRBD1. The CDR3 covers 13 residues. Losses at the gene ends were 7 bases for V and 5 bases for J; bases not matched to a gene: 5. Germline CDR1 reads ENHRY; CDR2 reads SYGVKD. The CDR3 sequence is CAITADRGYGYTF. CDR3 nucleotides: TGTGCCATCACGGCGGACAGGGGATATGGCTACACCTTC.

The V and J genes are TRBV7-2 and TRBJ2-1; perhaps TRBD2 as D (6 bases). Germline values: CDR1 SGHTA, CDR2 FQGNSA. This CDR3 comprises 16 residues. The V end was cut by 0 bases, the J end by 6 bases, with 15 bases between. The CDR3 coding sequence is TGTGCCAGCAGCTTAGCCCTAGGGGTGCGGGGCAATGAGCAGTTCTTC. Translation: CASSLALGVRGNEQFF.

This clonotype was seen a few times. This rearrangement joins TRBV5-1 to TRBJ2-3, with D perhaps matching TRBD2 (5 bases). The CDR3 has 14 amino acids. Trimming left V 0 bases short and J 6 bases short, with 11 bases between. CDR1 is SGHRS and CDR2 is YFSETQ in the germline V gene. The CDR3 sequence is CASSLGEWVDTQYF. The CDR3 DNA follows: TGCGCCAGCAGCTTGGGGGAGTGGGTGGATACGCAGTATTTT.

The chain combines TRBV11-2 with TRBJ2-2; D unresolved. The V and J ends lost 1 base and 4 bases respectively, with 10 bases between them. Looked up from germline, CDR1 is SGHAT and CDR2 is FQNNGV. The CDR3 is 15 residues long. For the CDR3, the DNA is TGTGCCAGCAGCTTAGGGGTTCGTAGCACCGGGGAGCTGTTTTTT. Protein sequence: CASSLGVRSTGELFF. The full variable domain, in which reference TRBV11-2 and TRBJ2-2 provide the parts outside the CDR3, is EAGVAQSPRYKIIEKRQSVAFWCNPISGHATLYWYQQILGQGPKLLIQFQNNGVVDDSQLPKDRFSAERLKGVDSTLKIQPAKLEDSAVYLCASSLGVRSTGELFFGEGSRLTVL.